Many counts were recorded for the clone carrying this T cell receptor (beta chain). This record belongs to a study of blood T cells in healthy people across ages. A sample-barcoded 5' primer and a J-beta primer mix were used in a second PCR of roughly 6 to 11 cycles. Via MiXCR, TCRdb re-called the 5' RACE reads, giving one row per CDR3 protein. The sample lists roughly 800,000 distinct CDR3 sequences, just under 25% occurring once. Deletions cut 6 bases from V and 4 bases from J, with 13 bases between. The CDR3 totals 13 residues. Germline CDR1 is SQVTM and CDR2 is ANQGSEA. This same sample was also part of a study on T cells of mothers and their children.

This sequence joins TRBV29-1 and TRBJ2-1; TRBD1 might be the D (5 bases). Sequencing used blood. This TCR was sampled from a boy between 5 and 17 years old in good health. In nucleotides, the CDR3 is TGCAGCGTGGGGCCAATTAGTTACAATGAGCAGTTCTTC. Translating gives CSVGPISYNEQFF.